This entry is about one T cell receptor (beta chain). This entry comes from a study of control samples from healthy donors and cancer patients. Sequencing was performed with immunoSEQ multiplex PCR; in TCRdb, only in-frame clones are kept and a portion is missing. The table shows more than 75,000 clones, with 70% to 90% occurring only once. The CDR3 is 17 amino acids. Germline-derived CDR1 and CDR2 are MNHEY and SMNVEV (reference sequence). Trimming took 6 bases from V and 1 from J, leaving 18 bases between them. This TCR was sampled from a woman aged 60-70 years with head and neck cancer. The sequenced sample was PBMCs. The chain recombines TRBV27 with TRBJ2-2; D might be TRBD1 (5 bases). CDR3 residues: CASSPLYGQGNTGELFF. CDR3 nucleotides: TGTGCCAGCAGCCCCCTTTATGGGCAGGGGAACACCGGGGAGCTGTTTTTT.